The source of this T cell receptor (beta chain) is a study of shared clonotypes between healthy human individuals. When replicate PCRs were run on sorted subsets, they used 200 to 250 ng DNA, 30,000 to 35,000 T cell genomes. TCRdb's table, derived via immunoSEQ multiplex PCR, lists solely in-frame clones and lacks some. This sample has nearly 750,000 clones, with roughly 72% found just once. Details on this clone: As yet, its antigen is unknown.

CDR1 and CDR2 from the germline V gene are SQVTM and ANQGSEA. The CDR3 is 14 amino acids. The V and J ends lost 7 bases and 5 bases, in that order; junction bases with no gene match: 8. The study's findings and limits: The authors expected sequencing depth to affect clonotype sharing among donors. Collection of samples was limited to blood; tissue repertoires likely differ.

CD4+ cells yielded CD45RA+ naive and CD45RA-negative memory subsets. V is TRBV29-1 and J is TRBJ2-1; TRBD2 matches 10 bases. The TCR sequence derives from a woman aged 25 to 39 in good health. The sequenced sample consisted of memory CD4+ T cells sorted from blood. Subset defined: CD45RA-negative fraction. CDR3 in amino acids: CSGLTSGTHNEQFF. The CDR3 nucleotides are TGCAGCGGTCTAACTAGCGGGACCCACAATGAGCAGTTCTTC.